The entry below gives a single TCR beta chain sequence along with its context. The sample belongs to a study of blood T cell repertoires in COVID-19. Study at large: The origin of the acute and convalescent COVID-19 samples was the United States, Italy and Spain.

The CDR3 is made up of 14 amino acids. Between the trimmed V and J ends, which lost 4 bases and 0 bases, there was a span of 7 bases. Germline V CDR1 and CDR2: MGHRA, YSYEKL. What the recovered Cohort 3 donors had was two negative PCRs, clearance, or symptom resolution. Assay: immunoSEQ multiplex PCR; the TCRdb copy retains only in-frame clones and omits some. The table records 330,000 or so clones, around 90% of them present only once. This clonotype originated in a woman in her 30s who had recovered from COVID-19. The sequencing input was PBMCs or T cells enriched from blood (not recorded which). The rearrangement joins TRBV4-1 to TRBJ1-3; D ambiguous. CDR3 DNA: TGCGCCAGCAGCCCTCGGGACTCTGGAAACACCATATATTTT. It yields the protein CASSPRDSGNTIYF.